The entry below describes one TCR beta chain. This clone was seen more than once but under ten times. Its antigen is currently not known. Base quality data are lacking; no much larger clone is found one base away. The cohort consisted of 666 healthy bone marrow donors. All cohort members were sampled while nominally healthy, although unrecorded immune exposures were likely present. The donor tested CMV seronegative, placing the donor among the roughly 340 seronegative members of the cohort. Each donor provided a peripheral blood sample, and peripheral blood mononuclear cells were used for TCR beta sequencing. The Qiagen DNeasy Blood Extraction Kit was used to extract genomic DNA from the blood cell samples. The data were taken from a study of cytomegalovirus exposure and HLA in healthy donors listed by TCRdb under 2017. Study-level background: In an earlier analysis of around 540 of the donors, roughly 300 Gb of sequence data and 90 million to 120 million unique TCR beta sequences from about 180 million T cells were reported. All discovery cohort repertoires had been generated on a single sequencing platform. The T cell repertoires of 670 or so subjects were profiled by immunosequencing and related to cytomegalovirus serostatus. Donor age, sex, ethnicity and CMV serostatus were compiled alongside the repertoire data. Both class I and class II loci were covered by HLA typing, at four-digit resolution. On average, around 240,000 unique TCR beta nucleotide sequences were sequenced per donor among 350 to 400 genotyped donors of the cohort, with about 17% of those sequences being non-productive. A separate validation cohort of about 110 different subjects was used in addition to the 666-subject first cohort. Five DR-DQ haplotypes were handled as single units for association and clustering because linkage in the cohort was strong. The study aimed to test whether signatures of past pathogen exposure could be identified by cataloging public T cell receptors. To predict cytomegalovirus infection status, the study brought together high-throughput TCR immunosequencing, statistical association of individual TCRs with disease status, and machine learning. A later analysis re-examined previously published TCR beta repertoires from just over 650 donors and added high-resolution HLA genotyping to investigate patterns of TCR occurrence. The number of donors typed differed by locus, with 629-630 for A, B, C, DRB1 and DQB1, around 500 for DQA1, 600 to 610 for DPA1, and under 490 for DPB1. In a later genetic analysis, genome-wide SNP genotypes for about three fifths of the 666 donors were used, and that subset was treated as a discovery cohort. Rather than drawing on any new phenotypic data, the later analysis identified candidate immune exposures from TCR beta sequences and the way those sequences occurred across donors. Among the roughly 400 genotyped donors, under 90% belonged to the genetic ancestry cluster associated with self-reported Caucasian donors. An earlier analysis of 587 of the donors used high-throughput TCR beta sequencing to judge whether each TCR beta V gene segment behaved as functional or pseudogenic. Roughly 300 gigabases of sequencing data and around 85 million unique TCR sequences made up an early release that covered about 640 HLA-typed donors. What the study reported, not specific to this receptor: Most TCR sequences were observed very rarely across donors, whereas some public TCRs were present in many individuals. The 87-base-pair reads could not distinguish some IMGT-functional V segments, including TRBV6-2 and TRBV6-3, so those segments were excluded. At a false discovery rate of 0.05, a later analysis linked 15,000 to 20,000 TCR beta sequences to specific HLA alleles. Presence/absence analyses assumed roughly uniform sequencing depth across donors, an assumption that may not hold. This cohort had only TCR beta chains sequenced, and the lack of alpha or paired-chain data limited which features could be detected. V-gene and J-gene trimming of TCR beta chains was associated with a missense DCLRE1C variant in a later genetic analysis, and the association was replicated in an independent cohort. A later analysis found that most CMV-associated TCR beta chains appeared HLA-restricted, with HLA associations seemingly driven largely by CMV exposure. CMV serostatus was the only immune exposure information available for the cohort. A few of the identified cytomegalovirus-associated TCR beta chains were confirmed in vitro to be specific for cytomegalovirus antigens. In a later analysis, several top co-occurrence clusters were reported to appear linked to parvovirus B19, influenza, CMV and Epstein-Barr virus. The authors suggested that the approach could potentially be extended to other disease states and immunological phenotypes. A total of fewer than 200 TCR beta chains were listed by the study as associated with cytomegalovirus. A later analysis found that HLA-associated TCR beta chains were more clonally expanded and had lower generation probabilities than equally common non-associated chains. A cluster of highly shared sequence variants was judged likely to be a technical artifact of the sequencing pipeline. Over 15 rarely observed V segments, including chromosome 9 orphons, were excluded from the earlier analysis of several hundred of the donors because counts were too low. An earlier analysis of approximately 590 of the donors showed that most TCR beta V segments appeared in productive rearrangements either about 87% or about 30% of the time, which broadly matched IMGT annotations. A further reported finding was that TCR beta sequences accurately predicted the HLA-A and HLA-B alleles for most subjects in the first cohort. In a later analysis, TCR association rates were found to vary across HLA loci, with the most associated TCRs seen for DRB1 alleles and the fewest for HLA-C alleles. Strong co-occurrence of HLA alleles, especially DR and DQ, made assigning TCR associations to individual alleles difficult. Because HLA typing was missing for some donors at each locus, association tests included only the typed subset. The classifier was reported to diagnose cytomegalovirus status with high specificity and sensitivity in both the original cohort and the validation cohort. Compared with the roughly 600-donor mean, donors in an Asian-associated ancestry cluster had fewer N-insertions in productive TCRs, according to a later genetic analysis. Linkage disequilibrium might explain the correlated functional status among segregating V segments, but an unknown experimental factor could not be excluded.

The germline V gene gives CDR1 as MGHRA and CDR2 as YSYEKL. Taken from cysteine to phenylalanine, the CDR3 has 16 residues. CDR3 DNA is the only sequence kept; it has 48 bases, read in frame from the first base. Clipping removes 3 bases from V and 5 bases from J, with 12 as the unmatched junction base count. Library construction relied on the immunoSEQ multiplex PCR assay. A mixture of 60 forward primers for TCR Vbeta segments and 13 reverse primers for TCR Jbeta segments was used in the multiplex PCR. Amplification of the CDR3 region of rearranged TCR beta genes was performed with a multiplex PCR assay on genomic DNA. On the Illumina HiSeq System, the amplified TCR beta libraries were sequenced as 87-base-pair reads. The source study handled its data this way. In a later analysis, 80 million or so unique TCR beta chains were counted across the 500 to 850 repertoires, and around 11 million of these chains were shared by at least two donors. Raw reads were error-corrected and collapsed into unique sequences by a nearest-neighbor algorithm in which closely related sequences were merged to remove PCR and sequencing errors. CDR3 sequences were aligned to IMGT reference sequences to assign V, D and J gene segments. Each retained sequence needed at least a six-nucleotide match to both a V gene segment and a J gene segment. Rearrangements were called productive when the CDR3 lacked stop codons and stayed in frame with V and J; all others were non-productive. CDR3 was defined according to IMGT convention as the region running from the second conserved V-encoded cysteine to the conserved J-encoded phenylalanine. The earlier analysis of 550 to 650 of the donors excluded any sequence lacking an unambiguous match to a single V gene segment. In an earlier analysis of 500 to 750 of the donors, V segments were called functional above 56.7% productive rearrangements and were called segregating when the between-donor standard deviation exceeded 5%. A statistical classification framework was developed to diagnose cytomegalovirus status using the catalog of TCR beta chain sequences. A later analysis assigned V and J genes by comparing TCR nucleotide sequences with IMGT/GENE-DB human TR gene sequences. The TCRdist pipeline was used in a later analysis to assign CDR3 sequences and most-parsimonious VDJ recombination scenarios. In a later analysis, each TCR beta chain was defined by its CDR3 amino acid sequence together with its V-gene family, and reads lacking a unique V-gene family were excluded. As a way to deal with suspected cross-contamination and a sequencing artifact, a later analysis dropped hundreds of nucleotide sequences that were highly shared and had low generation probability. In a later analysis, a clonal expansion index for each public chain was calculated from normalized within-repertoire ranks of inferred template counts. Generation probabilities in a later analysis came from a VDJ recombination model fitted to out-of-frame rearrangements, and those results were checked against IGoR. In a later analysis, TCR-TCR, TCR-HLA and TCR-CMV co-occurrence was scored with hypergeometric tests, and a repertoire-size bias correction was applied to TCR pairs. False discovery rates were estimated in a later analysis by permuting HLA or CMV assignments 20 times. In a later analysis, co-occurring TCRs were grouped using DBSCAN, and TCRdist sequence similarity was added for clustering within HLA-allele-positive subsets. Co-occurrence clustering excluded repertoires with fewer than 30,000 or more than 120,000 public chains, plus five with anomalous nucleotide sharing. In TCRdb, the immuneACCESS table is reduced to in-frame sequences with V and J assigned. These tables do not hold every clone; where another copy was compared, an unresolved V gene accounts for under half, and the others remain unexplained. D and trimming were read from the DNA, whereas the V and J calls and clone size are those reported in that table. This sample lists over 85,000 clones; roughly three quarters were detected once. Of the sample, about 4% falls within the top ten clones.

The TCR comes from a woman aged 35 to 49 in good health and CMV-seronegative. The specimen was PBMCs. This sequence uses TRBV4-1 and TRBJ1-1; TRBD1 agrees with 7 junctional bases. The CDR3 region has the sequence CASSHAGQYSRTEAFF. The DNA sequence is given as TGCGCCAGCAGCCACGCGGGACAGTATAGTAGGACTGAAGCTTTCTTT.